The 30 T cell receptor beta chains below were found in one sample sequenced in a study of cytomegalovirus exposure and HLA in healthy donors. The PCR ran on 60 Vbeta and 13 Jbeta primers. Sequenced by immunoSEQ multiplex PCR; TCRdb stores in-frame clones only, minus some. The sample holds about 160,000 clones, 60% to 80% seen once. The sample was PBMCs. The receptors stem from a man younger than 35 in good health and CMV-seropositive.

This clone was found once. The gene calls are TRBV6-4 and TRBJ2-3; maybe TRBD2 (6 bases). CDR3 size: 13 residues. Germline V CDR1 and CDR2: MRHNA, SNTAGT. The ends were cut back, 6 bases at V and 1 base at J, with 8 bases in the middle. The CDR3 protein is CASRSSGTDTQYF. The CDR3 bases are TGTGCCAGCAGATCTAGCGGCACAGATACGCAGTATTTT.

Only a few counts were recorded for this clone. The chain employs TRBV9 and TRBJ1-4; 8 positions match TRBD1. V shed 2 bases, J shed 7 bases, and the junction held 10 bases outside the gene matches. This CDR3 has 16 residues. The germline CDR1 and CDR2 sequences are SGDLS and YYNGEE. This CDR3 is CASSVDQGARFEKLFF. The CDR3 DNA reads TGTGCCAGCAGCGTCGACCAGGGGGCGCGTTTTGAAAAACTGTTTTTT.

This chain connects TRBV12-5 to TRBJ2-1; no clear D. CDR3 length: 11 residues. Trimming took off 4 bases at V and 5 bases at J, with 3 bases between the two ends. Germline V gene sequence: CDR1 LGHNT, CDR2 FRNRAP. Written as DNA, the CDR3 is TGTGCTAGTGGTTCCAACAATGAGCAGTTCTTC. Protein: CASGSNNEQFF. Drawing the rest from reference TRBV12-5 and TRBJ2-1, the complete variable domain is DARVTQTPRHKVTEMGQEVTMRCQPILGHNTVFWYRQTMMQGLELLAYFRNRAPLDDSGMPKDRFSAEMPDATLATLKIQPSEPRDSAVYFCASGSNNEQFFGPGTRLTVL.

For the CDR3, the DNA is TGCGCCAGCAGCTTGGACGGGGACAGGGATGGTCAGCCCCAGCATTTT. This codes for CASSLDGDRDGQPQHF. The chain links TRBV5-1 to TRBJ1-5; 9 bases line up with TRBD1. The ends lost 0 bases at V and 6 bases at J; junction bases unmatched: 7. The CDR3 has 16 amino acids. Germline-derived CDR1 and CDR2 are SGHRS and YFSETQ.

The chain is built from TRBV7-9 and TRBJ1-1; a possible D gene is TRBD1 (5 bases). The CDR3 contains 14 residues. From germline, CDR1 is SEHNR and CDR2 FQNEAQ (reference sequence). V was shortened by 7 bases and J by 0 bases, with 12 bases between the two germline ends. The CDR3 sequence is CASTTPGLNTEAFF. As DNA, the CDR3 is TGTGCCAGCACTACCCCAGGGTTGAACACTGAAGCTTTCTTT.

The count of this clone is one. The gene calls are TRBV6-1 and TRBJ2-1, with a weak D call TRBD1 (5 bases). Trimming stripped 2 bases from V and 6 bases from J, with 8 bases between. This CDR3 contains 13 residues. Germline-derived CDR1 and CDR2 are MNHNS and SASEGT. The DNA for the CDR3 is TGTGCCAGCAGTGAATCCAGGGTCAATGAGCAGTTCTTC. It translates to CASSESRVNEQFF.

The rearrangement joins TRBV23-1 to TRBJ2-7; D not resolved. TRBV23-1 is known as an ORF, though its function is uncertain. The CDR3 loop spans 12 amino acids. V shed 4 bases and J shed 0 bases, with 4 bases lying between them. The CDR3 DNA is TGCGCCAGCAGTCGGAGCTCCTACGAGCAGTACTTC. It yields the protein CASSRSSYEQYF.

In its sample, this clone was seen a few times. The chain joins TRBV28 to TRBJ1-4; tentative D call: TRBD1 (6 bases). Germline CDR1 reads MDHEN; CDR2 reads SYDVKM. This CDR3 spans 14 amino acids. V lost 6 bases, J lost 1 base, and 9 bases lay in between. CDR3 region: CASSLGQTNEKLFF. The CDR3 coding sequence is TGTGCCAGCAGCCTGGGACAAACTAATGAAAAACTGTTTTTT.

This clone was observed a single time. The chain carries TRBV7-4 and TRBJ2-2; the D gene is possibly TRBD1 (7 bases). V was shortened by 4 bases and J by 6 bases, with 15 bases between the two germline ends. The CDR3 is 15 amino acids. CDR1 SGHVT and CDR2 SQSDAQ come from the germline V gene. The CDR3 region is CASSSCGTDAGELFF. The DNA for the CDR3 is TGTGCCAGCAGCTCATGCGGGACAGACGCCGGGGAGCTGTTTTTT.

In nucleotides, the CDR3 is TGTGCCAGCAGTGTACTCGAGGTGGGCAATGAGCAGTTCTTC. This codes for CASSVLEVGNEQFF. This rearrangement joins TRBV2 to TRBJ2-1; unclear D gene. Germline assignment: CDR1 SNHLY and CDR2 FYNNEI. This CDR3 has 14 amino acids. V was clipped by 4 bases and J by 6 bases, with 13 bases between them.

V usage is TRBV12-2 and J usage is TRBJ2-1; the D call of TRBD2 is as the table states it, not checked on the DNA. TRBV12-2 is described as a pseudogene. The CDR3 length is 18 residues. The CDR3 nucleotides read TGTGCAAGTCGCTTGAAAACACACCGAACTAGCGGGAGCAATGAGCAGTTCTTC. It is translated as CASRLKTHRTSGSNEQFF.

The V and J genes are TRBV15 and TRBJ1-2; 8 positions agree with TRBD1. J gave up 3 bases and V 1 base, and 4 bases lay outside the gene matches. Germline lookup yields CDR1 LNHNV and CDR2 YYDKDF (reference sequence). The CDR3 covers 15 residues. The CDR3 loop is CATSRVQGAYYGYTF. The CDR3 nucleotides read TGTGCCACCAGCAGAGTCCAGGGGGCGTACTATGGCTACACCTTC. Filled out from reference TRBV15 and TRBJ1-2, the complete variable domain reads DAMVIQNPRYQVTQFGKPVTLSCSQTLNHNVMYWYQQKSSQAPKLLFHYYDKDFNNEADTPDNFQSRRPNTSFCFLDIRSPGLGDTAMYLCATSRVQGAYYGYTFGSGTRLTVV.

This chain uses TRBV18 with TRBJ2-7; 8 bases fit TRBD2. Germline values: CDR1 KGHSH, CDR2 LQKENI. The CDR3 is made up of 16 amino acids. V lost 2 bases and J lost 7; bases outside the gene matches: 13. CDR3 sequence: CASSPVPLAAGDEQYF. The DNA for the CDR3 is TGTGCCAGCTCACCAGTCCCACTAGCGGCGGGAGATGAGCAGTACTTC.

The rearrangement links TRBV19 to TRBJ2-2; 9 nucleotides align to TRBD1. Germline CDR1 LNHDA, CDR2 SQIVND (reference sequence). This CDR3 has 14 amino acids. J lost 3 bases, V lost 10 bases, and 6 bases had no gene match. The CDR3 is CATRGTGYTGELFF. CDR3 bases: TGTGCCACAAGAGGGACAGGGTACACCGGGGAGCTGTTTTTT.

This chain connects TRBV14 to TRBJ2-7; D call uncertain. The CDR3 totals 12 residues. The V and J ends lost 5 bases and 3 bases respectively, with 8 bases between them. CDR1 SGHDN and CDR2 FVKESK come from the germline V gene. CDR3 protein: CASSATGYEQYF. The CDR3 nucleotides are TGTGCCAGCAGCGCAACCGGCTACGAGCAGTACTTC.

The genes are TRBV5-1 and TRBJ1-3; tentatively, D is TRBD1 (6 bases). Germline V lookup: CDR1 SGHRS, CDR2 YFSETQ. V was shortened by 4 bases and J by 2 bases, with 13 bases between the two germline ends. This CDR3 contains 15 residues. The CDR3 sequence is CASSLRSGAGNTIYF. The CDR3 DNA is TGCGCCAGCAGCCTTCGTTCAGGGGCTGGAAACACCATATATTTT.

The chain has TRBV27 and TRBJ2-3, with D maybe TRBD2 (5 bases). V lost 2 bases and J lost 2, with 23 bases in between. The CDR3 length is 19 residues. Looked up from germline, CDR1 is MNHEY and CDR2 is SMNVEV (reference sequence). CDR3 in DNA: TGTGCCAGCAGTTTAAGTCGGTCGCTAGTTACGGGGAACACAGATACGCAGTATTTT. It translates to CASSLSRSLVTGNTDTQYF.

This chain links TRBV5-1 with TRBJ2-3, with 9 bases matching TRBD2. The CDR3 covers 16 residues. Unmatched junction bases numbered 2, after V lost 0 bases and J lost 0 bases. Germline V gene sequence: CDR1 SGHRS, CDR2 YFSETQ. DNA for the CDR3: TGCGCCAGCAGCTTGGCTACTAGCGGGAGCACAGATACGCAGTATTTT. Its translation: CASSLATSGSTDTQYF.

This clone was seen more than once but under ten times. The V gene is TRBV5-4, the J gene TRBJ1-1, with 8 bases fitting TRBD1. The CDR3 covers 14 residues. Germline V gives CDR1 SGHNT, CDR2 YYREEE (reference sequence). Unmatched junction bases numbered 4, after V lost 4 bases and J lost 2 bases. This chain's CDR3 is CASSVGTGNTEAFF. CDR3 coding DNA: TGTGCCAGCAGCGTGGGGACAGGAAACACTGAAGCTTTCTTT. Based on the CDR3 plus reference TRBV5-4 and TRBJ1-1, the full variable domain is ETGVTQSPTHLIKTRGQQVTLRCSSQSGHNTVSWYQQALGQGPQFIFQYYREEENGRGNFPPRFSGLQFPNYSSELNVNALELDDSALYLCASSVGTGNTEAFFGQGTRLTVV.

The V gene is TRBV7-9, the J gene TRBJ1-2; TRBD1 matches at 8 bases. V shed 5 bases, J shed 4 bases, and the junction held 6 bases outside the gene matches. This CDR3 region has 14 residues. Germline V gives CDR1 SEHNR, CDR2 FQNEAQ (reference sequence). In nucleotides, the CDR3 is TGTGCCAGCAGCCCTACAGGGGGTGGCTATGGCTACACCTTC. It encodes CASSPTGGGYGYTF.

This rearrangement joins TRBV7-6 to TRBJ1-1; 7 positions agree with TRBD1. Germline loops: CDR1 SGHVS, CDR2 FNYEAQ. The CDR3 totals 16 residues. Trimming removed 1 base from V and 2 bases from J; junction bases left unmatched: 7. CDR3 loop: CASSLGATGTNTEAFF. The CDR3 region has the DNA TGTGCCAGCAGCTTAGGGGCGACAGGGACCAACACTGAAGCTTTCTTT. Filled out from reference TRBV7-6 and TRBJ1-1, the complete variable domain reads GAGVSQSPRYKVTKRGQDVALRCDPISGHVSLYWYRQALGQGPEFLTYFNYEAQQDKSGLPNDRFSAERPEGSISTLTIQRTEQRDSAMYRCASSLGATGTNTEAFFGQGTRLTVV.

V is TRBV5-1 and J is TRBJ1-2; the D gene is possibly TRBD1 (6 bases). CDR3 length equals 15 residues. Trimming removed 4 bases from V and 0 bases from J, with 13 bases in between. Germline V gives CDR1 SGHRS, CDR2 YFSETQ. The CDR3, as DNA: TGCGCCAGCAGCCGATCAGGGGCGACTAACTATGGCTACACCTTC. It codes for CASSRSGATNYGYTF.

This clone has just a few counts. A read error may account for a junction end that differs from germline. The chain links TRBV7-9 to TRBJ1-4; 7 nucleotides align to TRBD1. CDR1 and CDR2 (germline): SEHNR, FQNEAQ (reference sequence). This CDR3 spans 15 amino acids. CDR3 region: CSSSLKGALNEKLFF. Here the CDR3 DNA reads TGTTCCAGCAGCCTTAAGGGGGCGCTTAATGAAAAACTGTTTTTT.

V gene TRBV11-2 combines with J gene TRBJ2-5; D gene unclear. Germline V gene sequence: CDR1 SGHAT, CDR2 FQNNGV. The V gene lost 3 bases and the J gene lost 3 bases, with 11 bases spanning the gap. CDR3 length: 14 residues. CDR3 sequence reads: CASSFGQREETQYF. DNA of the CDR3: TGTGCCAGCAGCTTCGGCCAGCGAGAAGAGACCCAGTACTTC.

The chain couples TRBV27 to TRBJ1-1; tentative D call: TRBD1 (5 bases). Germline lookup yields CDR1 MNHEY and CDR2 SMNVEV (reference sequence). The CDR3 loop spans 14 amino acids. V was cut by 1 base and J by 0 bases, with 6 bases left in between. CDR3 protein: CASSLLGVNTEAFF. The DNA for the CDR3 is TGTGCCAGCAGTTTATTAGGGGTGAACACTGAAGCTTTCTTT.

The gene calls are TRBV19 and TRBJ2-1; D gene ambiguous. Germline V lookup: CDR1 LNHDA, CDR2 SQIVND (reference sequence). Deletions cut 1 base from V and 1 base from J, with 8 bases between. This CDR3 region has 15 residues. The CDR3 bases are TGTGCCAGTAGTATAGGAGCGCAATCCTACAATGAGCAGTTCTTC. Residues: CASSIGAQSYNEQFF. Drawing the rest from reference TRBV19 and TRBJ2-1, the complete variable domain is DGGITQSPKYLFRKEGQNVTLSCEQNLNHDAMYWYRQDPGQGLRLIYYSQIVNDFQKGDIAEGYSVSREKKESFPLTVTSAQKNPTAFYLCASSIGAQSYNEQFFGPGTRLTVL.

The chain has TRBV7-9 and TRBJ2-7, with 10 bases identical to TRBD1. Trimming at V came to 5 bases and at J to 6 bases, leaving 4 bases not matched to a gene. Per germline, CDR1 SEHNR and CDR2 FQNEAQ (reference sequence). This CDR3 has 13 amino acids. In DNA form, the CDR3 reads TGTGCCAGCAGCCCGAGGGACAGGGGCGAGCAGTACTTC. It is translated as CASSPRDRGEQYF.

The table lists this clone with a few counts. The J gene is TRBJ2-3, the V gene TRBV4-3, with TRBD2 as a possible D gene (7 bases). Trimming left V 0 bases short and J 5 bases short, with 15 bases between. The CDR3 spans 16 residues. Germline CDR1 reads LGHNA; CDR2 reads YSLEER. The CDR3 nucleotides are TGCGCCAGCAGCCAAGATACCGGGGGGCAGGGAGATACGCAGTATTTT. Encoded protein: CASSQDTGGQGDTQYF.

The chain combines TRBV20-1 with TRBJ2-7; D possibly corresponds to TRBD2 (6 bases). The CDR3 runs to 11 residues. In germline, CDR1 is DFQATT, CDR2 SNEGSKA (reference sequence). V was trimmed by 3 bases and J by 5 bases, leaving 8 bases between them. The DNA for the CDR3 is TGCAGTGCTAGGGGGGGTCACGAGCAGTACTTC. Translation: CSARGGHEQYF.

This clone occurred once. The chain couples TRBV29-1 to TRBJ2-5, with 7 bases identical to TRBD1. The J call may be faulty, since TRBJ2-7 better matches the DNA end. This CDR3 is 15 amino acids long. The V gene's germline CDR1 is SQVTM and CDR2 ANQGSEA. The CDR3 here is CSVEASKGALYEQYF. CDR3 nucleotide sequence: TGCAGCGTTGAAGCTTCCAAGGGGGCCCTCTACGAGCAGTACTTC.